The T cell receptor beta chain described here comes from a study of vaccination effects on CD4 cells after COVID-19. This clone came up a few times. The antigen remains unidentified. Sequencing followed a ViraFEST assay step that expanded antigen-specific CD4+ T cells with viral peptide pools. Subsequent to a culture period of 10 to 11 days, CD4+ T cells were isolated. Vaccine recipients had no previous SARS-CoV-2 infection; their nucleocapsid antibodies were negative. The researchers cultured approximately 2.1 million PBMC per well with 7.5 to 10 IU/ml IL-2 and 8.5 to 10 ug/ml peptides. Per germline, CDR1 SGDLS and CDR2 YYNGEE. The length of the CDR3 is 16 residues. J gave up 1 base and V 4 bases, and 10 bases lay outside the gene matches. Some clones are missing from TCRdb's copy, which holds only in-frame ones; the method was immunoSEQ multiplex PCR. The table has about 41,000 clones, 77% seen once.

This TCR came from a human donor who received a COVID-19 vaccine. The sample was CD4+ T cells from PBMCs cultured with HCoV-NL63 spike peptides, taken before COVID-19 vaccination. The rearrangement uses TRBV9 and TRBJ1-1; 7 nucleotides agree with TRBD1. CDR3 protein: CASSPVLTGWNTEAFF. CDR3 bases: TGTGCCAGCAGCCCCGTTTTGACAGGGTGGAACACTGAAGCTTTCTTT.